The text below deals with one TCR beta chain. It lacks a known antigen. There are no base qualities to consult, and no much larger clone falls within one base. The cohort consisted of more than 650 healthy bone marrow donors. At the time of sampling, all cohort members were nominally healthy, though unrecorded immune exposures were likely present. The donor was CMV seropositive and belonged to the group of some 290 seropositive cohort members. A peripheral blood sample was provided by each donor, and peripheral blood mononuclear cells were used for TCR beta sequencing. The Qiagen DNeasy Blood Extraction Kit was used to extract genomic DNA from the blood cell samples. The library was produced with the immunoSEQ multiplex PCR assay. A mixture of 60 forward primers for TCR Vbeta segments and 13 reverse primers for TCR Jbeta segments was used in the multiplex PCR. The CDR3 region of rearranged TCR beta genes was amplified from genomic DNA by a multiplex PCR assay. The Illumina HiSeq System was used to sequence the amplified TCR beta libraries as 87-base-pair reads. Turning to the authors' computational methods: Across the 700 or so repertoires, a later analysis counted around 80 million unique TCR beta chains, about 10 million of which were shared by at least two donors. To remove PCR and sequencing errors, raw reads were error-corrected and collapsed into unique sequences using a nearest-neighbor algorithm that merged closely related sequences. Alignment of CDR3 sequences to IMGT reference sequences was used to assign V, D and J gene segments. For a sequence to be retained, a match of at least six nucleotides was required to both a V gene segment and a J gene segment. Rearrangements were called productive when the CDR3 lacked stop codons and stayed in frame with V and J; all others were non-productive. CDR3 was defined according to IMGT convention as the region running from the second conserved V-encoded cysteine to the conserved J-encoded phenylalanine. Sequences without an unambiguous match to a single V gene segment were excluded from the earlier analysis of about 600 of the donors. In an earlier analysis of some 590 of the donors, a V segment was called functional when productive rearrangements were above 56.7%, and segregating when the standard deviation between donors exceeded 5%. To diagnose cytomegalovirus status from the catalog of TCR beta chain sequences, a statistical classification framework was built. In a later analysis, TCR nucleotide sequences were compared against IMGT/GENE-DB human TR gene sequences so that V and J genes could be assigned. The TCRdist pipeline was used in a later analysis to assign CDR3 sequences and most-parsimonious VDJ recombination scenarios. A later analysis defined each TCR beta chain by its CDR3 amino acid sequence plus V-gene family, and excluded reads lacking a unique V-gene family. A later analysis removed 600 or so highly shared, low-generation-probability nucleotide sequences to deal with suspected cross-contamination and a sequencing artifact. For each public chain, a later analysis derived a clonal expansion index from normalized ranks of inferred template counts within each repertoire. A later analysis computed generation probabilities with a VDJ recombination model fitted to out-of-frame rearrangements, and checked the results against IGoR. In a later analysis, TCR-TCR, TCR-HLA and TCR-CMV co-occurrence was scored with hypergeometric tests, and a repertoire-size bias correction was applied to TCR pairs. To estimate false discovery rates, a later analysis permuted the HLA or CMV assignments 20 times. In a later analysis, co-occurring TCRs were grouped with DBSCAN, and TCRdist sequence similarity was added when clustering was performed within HLA-allele-positive subsets. Co-occurrence clustering excluded repertoires with fewer than 30,000 or more than 120,000 public chains, plus five with anomalous nucleotide sharing. What TCRdb holds here is the immuneACCESS table cut down to in-frame rearrangements. Part of the clones is not present; checked against another copy, under half of the missing clones reflect an unresolved V gene, and the others are unexplained. V and J calls and clone size are given by that table; D and trimming were obtained from the DNA. Counted in this sample were about 200,000 clones; 70% to 80% of them appeared once. The top ten clonotypes cover approximately 0.39% of the sample.

This entry is derived from a study of cytomegalovirus exposure and HLA in healthy donors (dated by TCRdb to the late 2010s). Notes on the research overall: In an earlier analysis of under 750 of the donors, under 300 Gb of sequence data and about 110 million unique TCR beta sequences from 150 million to 200 million T cells were reported. An early release that covered about 600 HLA-typed donors contained approximately 320 gigabases of sequencing data and 85 million to 100 million unique TCR sequences. HLA typing included class I and class II loci at four-digit resolution. The study used immunosequencing to profile the T cell repertoires of 670 or so subjects and linked those repertoires to cytomegalovirus serostatus. A later genetic analysis used genome-wide SNP genotypes for 398 of the 666 donors, treating that subset as a discovery cohort. A later analysis re-examined previously published TCR beta repertoires from roughly 720 donors and added high-resolution HLA genotyping to investigate patterns of TCR occurrence. Across roughly 420 genotyped donors of the cohort, an average of roughly 200,000 unique TCR beta nucleotide sequences per donor were sequenced, and roughly 20% of those sequences were non-productive. To predict cytomegalovirus infection status, the study combined high-throughput TCR immunosequencing, statistical association of individual TCRs with disease status, and machine learning. About 5 DR-DQ haplotypes were handled as single units for association and clustering, since linkage in the cohort was strong. The aim of the study was to test whether cataloging public T cell receptors could identify signatures of past pathogen exposure. Of the 300 to 500 genotyped donors, more than 75% were placed in the genetic ancestry cluster associated with self-reported Caucasian donors. To decide whether each TCR beta V gene segment behaved as functional or pseudogenic, an earlier analysis of fewer than 750 of the donors relied on high-throughput TCR beta sequencing. The number of donors typed differed by locus, with 629-630 for A, B, C, DRB1 and DQB1, roughly 550 for DQA1, 600 to 610 for DPA1, and under 490 for DPB1. Donor age, sex, ethnicity and CMV serostatus were compiled alongside the repertoire data. Every repertoire in the discovery cohort had been generated on one and the same sequencing platform. In addition to the first cohort of 666 subjects, a separate validation cohort of some 120 different subjects was used. In the later analysis, no new phenotypic data were used to find candidate immune exposures; instead, reliance was placed on TCR beta sequences and their occurrence across donors.

CDR1 and CDR2 are drawn from the germline V gene: SGHRS, YFSETQ. The CDR3 measures 16 amino acids from cysteine to phenylalanine. The DNA shown is the 48-base CDR3, in frame from base 1. The junction shows trimming of 3 bases on V and 1 base on J, and the gene matches do not reach 5 bases of it. Results and caveats for the whole study, not just this receptor: Because some donors lacked HLA typing at each locus, the association tests relied only on the typed subset. Several of the top co-occurrence clusters appeared to be linked to parvovirus B19, influenza, CMV and Epstein-Barr virus, according to a later analysis. Because counts were too low, 15 or so rarely observed V segments, including chromosome 9 orphons, were excluded from the earlier analysis of roughly 580 of the donors. In vitro tests confirmed that a few of the cytomegalovirus-associated TCR beta chains recognize cytomegalovirus antigens. A group of highly shared sequence variants was considered likely to be a technical artifact of the sequencing pipeline. A later analysis found that TCR association rates varied across HLA loci, with DRB1 alleles showing the most associated TCRs and HLA-C alleles the fewest. According to the authors, the approach could potentially be generalized to other disease states and immunological phenotypes. A further reported finding was that TCR beta sequences accurately predicted the HLA-A and HLA-B alleles for most subjects in the first cohort. Compared with equally common non-associated chains, HLA-associated TCR beta chains in a later analysis were more clonally expanded and had lower generation probabilities. The study listed around 160 TCR beta chains as associated with cytomegalovirus. A later analysis found that most CMV-associated TCR beta chains appeared HLA-restricted, with HLA associations seemingly driven largely by CMV exposure. Some IMGT-functional V segments, including TRBV6-2 and TRBV6-3, could not be told apart with the 87-base-pair reads, so those segments were excluded. CMV serostatus was the only immune exposure information available for the cohort. When HLA alleles, especially DR and DQ, strongly co-occurred, TCR associations were difficult to assign to individual alleles. The cohort was sequenced for TCR beta chains only, and without alpha or paired-chain data the features that could be detected were limited. In an earlier analysis of 587 of the donors, most TCR beta V segments appeared in productive rearrangements about 87% or about 30% of the time, broadly matching IMGT annotations. Linkage disequilibrium might explain the correlated functional status among segregating V segments, but an unknown experimental factor could not be excluded. In a later analysis, 16,951 TCR beta sequences were associated with specific HLA alleles at a false discovery rate of 0.05. A later genetic analysis associated a missense DCLRE1C variant with V-gene and J-gene trimming of TCR beta chains, and an independent cohort replicated the association. A later genetic analysis reported fewer N-insertions in productive TCRs among donors in an Asian-associated ancestry cluster than the roughly 640-donor mean. Sequencing depth was assumed to be roughly uniform across donors in the presence/absence analyses, though that assumption may not hold. Most TCR sequences were seen in very few donors, while some public TCRs were found in many individuals. The classifier was reported to diagnose cytomegalovirus status with high specificity and sensitivity in both the original cohort and the validation cohort.

The sequence joins TRBV5-1 to TRBJ1-2; TRBD1 fits 11 bases in the junction. The material sequenced was PBMCs. The receptor's source is a male donor in good health and CMV-seropositive. The CDR3 region has the sequence CASSSRDRGDNYGYTF. The sequence in DNA is TGCGCCAGCAGCTCGCGGGACAGGGGGGATAACTATGGCTACACCTTC.